This T cell receptor (beta chain) was captured by sequencing in a study of CD8 T cells in Susac syndrome. Blood CD8+ and CD4+ T cells underwent high-throughput TCR beta sequencing. The study used treatment-naive patients who had stable or active relapsing-remitting disease as multiple sclerosis controls. CD8+ and CD4+ T cells were negatively isolated; TEMRA cells were FACS-enriched. The CDR3 length is 18 residues. The V gene's germline CDR1 is SGHVS and CDR2 FQNEAQ. Unmatched junction bases numbered 7, after V lost 0 bases and J lost 0 bases. Random hexamers were used to reverse transcribe the RNA input (0.5 to 1 ug). Multiplex PCR with immunoSEQ amplified the TCR beta CDR3 across 54 Vbeta and 13 Jbeta. TCRdb recomputed calls from the immunoSEQ multiplex PCR reads with MiXCR, one row per CDR3 protein. The sample has hundreds of thousands of distinct CDR3 sequences, 65% to 90% seen once.

Material: CD8+ T cells from PBMCs. This sequence originates from a human donor with multiple sclerosis. The V call is TRBV7-8, the J call TRBJ2-7; TRBD2 matches at 11 bases. The CDR3 DNA is TGTGCCAGCAGCTTAGCTGGACTAGCGGGCCTCAGCTCCTACGAGCAGTACTTC. It encodes CASSLAGLAGLSSYEQYF.